The 19 T cell receptor beta chains below all came from one sample that was sequenced in a study of blood T cell repertoires in COVID-19 (dated by TCRdb to about 2020). The library relied on the immunoSEQ multiplex PCR assay. The source is immuneACCESS, and TCRdb retained only in-frame sequences with V and J called. Part of the clones is not carried over; for the studies checked, unresolved V genes explain less than half of this, and the remainder is unexplained. The sample includes about 270,000 clones, with about 89% observed a single time. The ten largest make up about 8.7% of the sample. The sequenced sample consisted of peripheral blood. The origin of the receptors is a middle-aged man with active or convalescent COVID-19.

V is TRBV7-9 and J is TRBJ1-1, with D possibly matching TRBD1 (5 bases). Germline CDR1 and CDR2: SEHNR and FQNEAQ (reference sequence). The V end was cut by 5 bases, the J end by 2 bases, with 15 bases between. CDR3 length: 15 amino acids. The CDR3 here is CASSHGGQENTEAFF. CDR3 coding DNA: TGTGCCAGCAGCCACGGCGGACAAGAAAACACTGAAGCTTTCTTT.

The chain is built from TRBV9 and TRBJ1-1, with D unclear. V was clipped by 1 base and J by 4 bases, with 8 bases between them. Germline V gene data show CDR1 as SGDLS and CDR2 as YYNGEE. The CDR3 consists of 13 residues. The CDR3 DNA is TGTGCCAGCAGCGTAAGTGGTAGCACTGAAGCTTTCTTT. Encoded protein: CASSVSGSTEAFF.

The table lists this clone with many counts. V usage is TRBV5-5 and J usage is TRBJ2-1; TRBD2 aligns across 10 bases. The junction had 3 bases not matched to a gene; V was cut back by 4 bases and J by 5 bases. Germline loops: CDR1 SGHKS, CDR2 YYEKEE (reference sequence). This CDR3 is 14 amino acids long. The CDR3 coding sequence is TGTGCCAGCAGCGTCGGACTAGCGGACAATGAGCAGTTCTTC. It specifies CASSVGLADNEQFF.

The chain recombines TRBV12-3 or TRBV12-4 with TRBJ2-7, with 9 bases matching TRBD2. The CDR3 is 13 amino acids. The V gene end was trimmed by 6 bases and the J gene end by 6 bases; junction bases not matched to a gene: 6. The CDR3 here is CASSLGGRAEQYF. Written as DNA, the CDR3 is TGTGCCAGCAGCCTAGGCGGGAGGGCCGAGCAGTACTTC.

V and J are TRBV7-2 and TRBJ2-1; D is ambiguous. V shed 4 bases and J shed 0 bases, with 4 bases lying between them. The germline gives CDR1 SGHTA, CDR2 FQGNSA. There are 13 residues in the CDR3. Here the CDR3 reads CASSYSSYNEQFF. In DNA form, the CDR3 reads TGTGCCAGCAGCTACAGCTCCTACAATGAGCAGTTCTTC.

The chain has TRBV24-1 and TRBJ1-2; 9 bases are shared with TRBD1. Trimming removed 3 bases from V and 8 bases from J; junction bases left unmatched: 6. CDR1 and CDR2 from the germline V gene are KGHDR and SFDVKD. CDR3 length: 14 amino acids. The CDR3 sequence: CATSDPGTGLGYTF. The CDR3 DNA reads as TGTGCCACCAGTGATCCCGGGACAGGGCTAGGCTACACCTTC.

The chain uses TRBV29-1 and TRBJ2-5, with 8 nucleotides matching TRBD2. This CDR3 has 11 residues. Germline CDR1 and CDR2: SQVTM and ANQGSEA. V lost 6 bases and J lost 3; bases outside the gene matches: 0. This CDR3 reads CSVGGEETQYF. The CDR3 DNA reads TGCAGCGTCGGGGGGGAAGAGACCCAGTACTTC.

The chain employs TRBV6-5 and TRBJ2-1; weak D call: TRBD2 (6 bases). V was pared by 6 bases and J by 5 bases, with 17 bases between. This CDR3 comprises 15 residues. CDR1 and CDR2 (germline): MNHEY, SVGAGI. In DNA, the CDR3 is TGTGCCAGCAGGACTAGGGCGGGAAACCACAATGAGCAGTTCTTC. The encoded protein is CASRTRAGNHNEQFF.

The V gene is TRBV21-1, the J gene TRBJ1-3. TRBV21-1 is a pseudogene locus. The CDR3 contains 14 residues. The CDR3 here is CASKAWSSGNTIYF. CDR3 in DNA: TGTGCCAGCAAGGCCTGGAGCTCTGGAAACACCATATATTTT.

The genes are TRBV27 and TRBJ2-7; 7 positions match TRBD2. V was pared by 10 bases and J by 6 bases, with 6 bases of the junction left unmatched. Germline loops: CDR1 MNHEY, CDR2 SMNVEV (reference sequence). This CDR3 region has 11 residues. As DNA, the CDR3 is TGTGCCACCTCGCGGGGGTTCGAGCAGTACTTC. Its translation is CATSRGFEQYF.

This clone occurred once. The chain carries TRBV5-6 and TRBJ2-7; the match to TRBD2 covers 11 bases. Germline V gives CDR1 SGHDT, CDR2 YYEEEE. CDR3 size: 15 residues. With 5 bases clipped from V and 5 bases from J, the junction kept 9 bases outside the gene matches. For the CDR3, the DNA is TGTGCCAGCAGTTTCGGACTAGCGGGCGACCACGAGCAGTACTTC. The encoded protein is CASSFGLAGDHEQYF. Drawing the rest from reference TRBV5-6 and TRBJ2-7, the complete variable domain is DAGVTQSPTHLIKTRGQQVTLRCSPKSGHDTVSWYQQALGQGPQFIFQYYEEEERQRGNFPDRFSGHQFPNYSSELNVNALLLGDSALYLCASSFGLAGDHEQYFGPGTRLTVT.

This sequence joins TRBV29-1 and TRBJ1-1; D gene uncertain. The CDR3 totals 12 residues. Germline V CDR1 and CDR2: SQVTM, ANQGSEA. V was clipped by 2 bases and J by 1 base, with 5 bases between them. The CDR3 nucleotides read TGCAGCGTTGAAAACAGGAACACTGAAGCTTTCTTT. It yields the protein CSVENRNTEAFF.

The genes are TRBV2 and TRBJ2-3; 9 bases align to TRBD1. Trimming at V came to 8 bases and at J to 1 base, leaving 7 bases not matched to a gene. This CDR3 has 15 residues. Germline lookup yields CDR1 SNHLY and CDR2 FYNNEI. The CDR3 region has the DNA TGTGCCAGCCATAGATGGACAGGGGGCACAGATACGCAGTATTTT. Encoded protein: CASHRWTGGTDTQYF. The whole variable domain, remainder taken from reference TRBV2 and TRBJ2-3, is EPEVTQTPSHQVTQMGQEVILRCVPISNHLYFYWYRQILGQKVEFLVSFYNNEISEKSEIFDDQFSVERPDGSNFTLKIRSTKLEDSAMYFCASHRWTGGTDTQYFGPGTRLTVL.

This clone showed up just a few times. The chain combines TRBV24-1 with TRBJ1-5; D gene ambiguous. CDR3 length: 12 amino acids. V was pared by 1 base and J by 5 bases, with 2 bases between. Germline-derived CDR1 and CDR2 are KGHDR and SFDVKD. CDR3 DNA: TGTGCCACCAGTGATTTCGATCAGCCCCAGCATTTT. Amino acids: CATSDFDQPQHF.

The gene calls are TRBV9 and TRBJ1-6, with 7 bases fitting TRBD1. This CDR3 spans 15 amino acids. After removal of 0 bases from V and 12 bases from J, the junction contained 9 bases not matched to a gene. Germline V gene data show CDR1 as SGDLS and CDR2 as YYNGEE. In DNA form, the CDR3 reads TGTGCCAGCAGCGTAGAAGGGGGCGACGCGGGACCCCTCCACTTT. Protein: CASSVEGGDAGPLHF.

Note on this clone: Compared with germline, one end of the junction differs, possibly owing to a read error. The chain uses TRBV11-2 and TRBJ2-1; D perhaps matches TRBD1 (5 bases). CDR1 and CDR2 from the germline V gene are SGHAT and FQNNGV. The CDR3 has 12 amino acids. The CDR3 DNA reads TGTGCCAGCAGCTTAGATTTAGGGGCCCGCGTCTTC. It specifies CASSLDLGARVF.

This chain joins TRBV9 and TRBJ2-1; tentatively, D is TRBD2 (6 bases). The CDR3 runs 15 residues. The V end lost 3 bases, the J end lost 5 bases, and 15 bases lay between the germline ends. The germline gives CDR1 SGDLS, CDR2 YYNGEE. CDR3 coding DNA: TGTGCCAGCAGCGCGTCGGGCGGGGTTAACAATGAGCAGTTCTTC. Translation: CASSASGGVNNEQFF.

The chain recombines TRBV5-1 with TRBJ2-2, with TRBD2 identical over 10 bases. Germline CDR1 SGHRS, CDR2 YFSETQ. The CDR3 has 15 amino acids. The trim removed 9 bases at V and 7 bases at J, leaving 12 bases unmatched. The DNA for the CDR3 is TGCGCCACTCACAGCGGGAGGGCGGATGGCGGGGAGCTGTTTTTT. It yields the protein CATHSGRADGGELFF.

The chain has TRBV7-9 and TRBJ1-3; 7 bases line up with TRBD1. Germline loops: CDR1 SEHNR, CDR2 FQNEAQ (reference sequence). The CDR3 loop spans 16 amino acids. Germline trimming cut 5 bases from V and 4 bases from J; bases unmatched to any gene: 11. Here the CDR3 DNA reads TGTGCCAGCAGCCAGGAGGGGGCGTCGTTAGGAAACACCATATATTTT. Amino acids: CASSQEGASLGNTIYF.